Following are 9 T cell receptor beta chains from one sample sequenced in a study of blood T cell repertoires in COVID-19. This table comes from immunoSEQ multiplex PCR, and its TCRdb copy is limited to in-frame clones, with some not included. The sample has about 180,000 clones, 80% to 90% seen once. The sequenced sample was PBMCs or T cells enriched from blood (not recorded which). The origin of the receptors is a man aged 45-60 years who had recovered from COVID-19.

The chain has TRBV5-1 and TRBJ1-2; 8 nucleotides line up with TRBD1. Losses at the gene ends were 4 bases for V and 8 bases for J; bases not matched to a gene: 16. In germline, CDR1 is SGHRS, CDR2 YFSETQ. There are 16 residues in the CDR3. This CDR3 is CASSLVGLSGGRGYTF. As DNA, the CDR3 is TGCGCCAGCAGCCTGGTCGGGCTTTCAGGGGGCCGGGGCTACACCTTC.

With regard to this clone: Other DNA sequences in the same sample also yield this CDR3. V usage is TRBV19 and J usage is TRBJ1-1; D is perhaps TRBD1 (5 bases). V dropped 3 bases and J dropped 11 bases, with 19 bases sitting between them. CDR3 length: 14 amino acids. Looked up from germline, CDR1 is LNHDA and CDR2 is SQIVND (reference sequence). The CDR3 sequence is CASSIGGGDIGAFF. CDR3 in DNA: TGTGCCAGTAGTATCGGCGGGGGGGATATTGGCGCTTTCTTT. Drawing the rest from reference TRBV19 and TRBJ1-1, the complete variable domain is DGGITQSPKYLFRKEGQNVTLSCEQNLNHDAMYWYRQDPGQGLRLIYYSQIVNDFQKGDIAEGYSVSREKKESFPLTVTSAQKNPTAFYLCASSIGGGDIGAFFGQGTRLTVV.

The chain employs TRBV4-1 and TRBJ2-7; tentatively, D is TRBD1 (5 bases). The V end was cut by 1 base, the J end by 4 bases, with 11 bases between. The CDR3 length is 14 residues. Germline assignment: CDR1 MGHRA and CDR2 YSYEKL. This CDR3 reads CASSQGQFRYEQYF. The CDR3, as DNA: TGCGCCAGCAGCCAAGGACAGTTCAGATACGAGCAGTACTTC.

The chain recombines TRBV5-1 with TRBJ1-2; D gene uncertain. V was pared by 0 bases and J by 8 bases, with 8 bases between. The CDR3 extends over 12 amino acids. The germline V gene has CDR1 SGHRS and CDR2 YFSETQ. The CDR3 spells CASSLGGSGYTF. The CDR3 DNA reads as TGCGCCAGCAGCTTGGGCGGGAGCGGCTACACCTTC.

This rearrangement joins TRBV10-1 to TRBJ2-1; weak D call: TRBD1 (6 bases). Germline V CDR1 and CDR2: WNHNN, SYGVQD (reference sequence). This CDR3 has 15 amino acids. Between the trimmed V and J ends, which lost 6 bases and 1 base, there was a span of 13 bases. CDR3 in DNA: TGCGCCAGCAGCGCCCGGACAGCGTCCTACAATGAGCAGTTCTTC. Its translation: CASSARTASYNEQFF.

The J gene is TRBJ2-7, the V gene TRBV27; D remains ambiguous. Germline V gives CDR1 MNHEY, CDR2 SMNVEV (reference sequence). Trimming stripped 2 bases from V and 0 bases from J, with 11 bases between. CDR3 length: 15 residues. CDR3: CASSLGQANSYEQYF. CDR3 coding DNA: TGTGCCAGCAGTTTAGGGCAGGCTAACTCCTACGAGCAGTACTTC.

This clone was counted a few times. The chain couples TRBV19 to TRBJ2-5; 11 nucleotides agree with TRBD1. The V and J ends lost 6 bases and 5 bases, in that order; junction bases with no gene match: 5. This CDR3 spans 14 amino acids. Germline CDR1 is LNHDA and CDR2 is SQIVND (reference sequence). CDR3 sequence (DNA): TGTGCCAGTAGGCGGACAGGGGGCCCCGAGACCCAGTACTTC. As protein: CASRRTGGPETQYF. Variable domain in full (rest from reference TRBV19 and TRBJ2-5): DGGITQSPKYLFRKEGQNVTLSCEQNLNHDAMYWYRQDPGQGLRLIYYSQIVNDFQKGDIAEGYSVSREKKESFPLTVTSAQKNPTAFYLCASRRTGGPETQYFGPGTRLLVL.

The CDR3 reads CASSWTGGWYEQYF. In DNA form, the CDR3 reads TGCGCCAGCAGCTGGACAGGGGGTTGGTACGAGCAGTACTTC. The chain is built from TRBV5-1 and TRBJ2-7, with TRBD1 identical over 10 bases. The CDR3 has 14 residues. V lost 3 bases to trimming and J lost 4 bases; unmatched junction nucleotides: 4. The germline V gene has CDR1 SGHRS and CDR2 YFSETQ.

The CDR3 DNA is TGTGCCATCATCAGGGGCAGGGATCCTCCCCAGCATTTT. Its protein is CAIIRGRDPPQHF. The rearrangement joins TRBV10-3 to TRBJ1-5; tentatively, D is TRBD1 (6 bases). V was trimmed by 7 bases and J by 10 bases, leaving 17 bases between them. The CDR3 spans 13 residues. Germline CDR1 ENHRY, CDR2 SYGVKD.